This T cell receptor beta chain was recorded in a study of T cell repertoires in cytomegalovirus infection. Study results and limitations: Ex vivo, HLA-C-restricted CMV-specific TCR beta clonotypes prevailed over the rest of the response.

Details on this clonotype: Its antigen remains unidentified.

One entry per CDR3 protein results from TCRdb running MiXCR on the reads. The data hold about 240,000 distinct CDR3 sequences, with 9% to 15% observed a single time. This CDR3 has 14 amino acids. Per the germline V gene, CDR1 is MNHEY and CDR2 is SVGEGT. V shed 6 bases and J shed 9 bases, with 20 bases lying between them. The sequencing sample was made of PBMCs. The V and J genes are TRBV6-2 or TRBV6-3 and TRBJ1-1; D may be TRBD1 (5 bases). The TCR comes from a human donor in good health (CMV status not recorded). Some clones in this sample may be carry-over from other donors' samples. The CDR3 DNA sequence: TGTGCCAGCAGCTTGGGGCAGGGAGGTTGGAAAGCTTTCTTT. Translation: CASSLGQGGWKAFF.